This entry lists 6 T cell receptor beta chains sequenced from one sample in a study of monozygotic twins with inflammatory bowel disease. One entry per CDR3 protein, without DNA, is what TCRdb gives after re-calling the 5' RACE reads. This sample's clone table lists about 350,000 distinct CDR3 sequences. The specimen sequenced was blood. The receptor set was obtained from a human donor with ulcerative colitis or Crohn's disease, or a healthy co-twin of an affected twin (not recorded which).

The V call is TRBV30, the J call TRBJ1-5; the TRBD1 assignment by TCRdb is unverifiable without DNA. The CDR3 runs 13 residues. Germline lookup yields CDR1 GTSNPN and CDR2 SVGIG (reference sequence). The chain's CDR3 is CAFRTTQGQPQHF.

This sequence joins TRBV14 and TRBJ2-1; TCRdb indicates TRBD1, and absent DNA this call remains unverified. Germline assignment: CDR1 SGHDN and CDR2 FVKESK. There are 15 residues in the CDR3. The CDR3 sequence is CASSPEQGTYNEQFF.

The gene calls are TRBV12-3 or TRBV12-4 and TRBJ2-5; the TCRdb call, TRBD1, lacks DNA for checking. This CDR3 comprises 13 residues. Here the CDR3 reads CASSLWDPGTQYF.

The chain carries TRBV7-3 and TRBJ1-2; TCRdb designates TRBD1, a call that cannot be tested without DNA. The CDR3 sequence is 15 residues long. CDR1 SGHTA and CDR2 FQGTGA come from the germline V gene. CDR3 in amino acids: CASSLSSGQGWSYTF. The entire variable domain, with the rest obtained from reference TRBV7-3 and TRBJ1-2, is as follows: GAGVSQTPSNKVTEKGKYVELRCDPISGHTALYWYRQSLGQGPEFLIYFQGTGAADDSGLPNDRFFAVRPEGSVSTLKIQRTERGDSAVYLCASSLSSGQGWSYTFGSGTRLTVV.

The V gene is TRBV12-5, the J gene TRBJ1-1. CDR1 and CDR2 (germline): LGHNT, FRNRAP. CDR3 size: 14 residues. This CDR3 is CASGLPQAGRGAFF.

V is TRBV19 and J is TRBJ2-2; TCRdb's D call of TRBD1 is untestable without DNA. This CDR3 region has 15 residues. CDR1 and CDR2 from the germline V gene are LNHDA and SQIVND (reference sequence). The CDR3 loop reads CASSNIRDRDGELFF. The whole variable domain, filled in from reference TRBV19 and TRBJ2-2, reads DGGITQSPKYLFRKEGQNVTLSCEQNLNHDAMYWYRQDPGQGLRLIYYSQIVNDFQKGDIAEGYSVSREKKESFPLTVTSAQKNPTAFYLCASSNIRDRDGELFFGEGSRLTVL.